This T cell receptor beta chain came from a study of blood T cell repertoires in COVID-19. Study-level background: The United States, Italy and Spain were the sources of the acute and convalescent COVID-19 samples.

This clone was picked up a small number of times. Data came from immunoSEQ multiplex PCR; TCRdb stores just in-frame clones and leaves some out. In the table there are 200,000 to 300,000 clones, 65% to 90% of which are singletons. The germline V and J ends were trimmed by 0 bases and 9 bases, with 9 bases remaining between them. The CDR3 covers 13 residues. Germline V lookup: CDR1 MNHEY, CDR2 SVGEGT. The source of this sequence is a middle-aged man who had recovered from COVID-19. This chain connects TRBV6-2 or TRBV6-3 to TRBJ1-5; the D gene is possibly TRBD1 (6 bases). Sequenced: peripheral blood. CDR3 nucleotide sequence: TGTGCCAGCAGTTACTCGCGGGGGCTGCCCCAGCATTTT. Translating gives CASSYSRGLPQHF.